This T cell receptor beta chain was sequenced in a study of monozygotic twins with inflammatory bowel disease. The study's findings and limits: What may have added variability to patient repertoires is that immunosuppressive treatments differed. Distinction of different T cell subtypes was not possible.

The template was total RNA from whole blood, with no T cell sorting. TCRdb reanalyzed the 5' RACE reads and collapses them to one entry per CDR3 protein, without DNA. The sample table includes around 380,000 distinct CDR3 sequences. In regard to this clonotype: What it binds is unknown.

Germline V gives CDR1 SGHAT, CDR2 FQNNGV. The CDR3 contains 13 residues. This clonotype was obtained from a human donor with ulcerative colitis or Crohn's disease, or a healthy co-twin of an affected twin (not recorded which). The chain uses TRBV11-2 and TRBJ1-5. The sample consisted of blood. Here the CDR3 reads CASSLYRDQPQHF.